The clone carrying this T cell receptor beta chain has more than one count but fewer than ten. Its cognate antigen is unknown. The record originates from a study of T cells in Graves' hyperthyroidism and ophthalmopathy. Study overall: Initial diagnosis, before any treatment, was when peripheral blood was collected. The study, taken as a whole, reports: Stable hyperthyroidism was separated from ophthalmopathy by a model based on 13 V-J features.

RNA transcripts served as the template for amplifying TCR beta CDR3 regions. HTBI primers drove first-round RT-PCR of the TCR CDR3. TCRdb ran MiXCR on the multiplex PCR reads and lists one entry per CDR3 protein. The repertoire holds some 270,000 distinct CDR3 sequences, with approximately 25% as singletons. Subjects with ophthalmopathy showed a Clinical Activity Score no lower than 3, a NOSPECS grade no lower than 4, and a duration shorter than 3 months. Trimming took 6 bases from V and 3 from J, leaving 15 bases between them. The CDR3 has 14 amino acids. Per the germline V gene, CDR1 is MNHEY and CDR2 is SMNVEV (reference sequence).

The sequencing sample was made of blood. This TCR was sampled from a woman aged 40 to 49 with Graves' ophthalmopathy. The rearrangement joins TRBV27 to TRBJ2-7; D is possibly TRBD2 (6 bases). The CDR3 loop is CASSPGLEGYEQYF. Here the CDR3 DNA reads TGTGCCAGCAGCCCGGGACTTGAAGGCTACGAGCAGTACTTC.